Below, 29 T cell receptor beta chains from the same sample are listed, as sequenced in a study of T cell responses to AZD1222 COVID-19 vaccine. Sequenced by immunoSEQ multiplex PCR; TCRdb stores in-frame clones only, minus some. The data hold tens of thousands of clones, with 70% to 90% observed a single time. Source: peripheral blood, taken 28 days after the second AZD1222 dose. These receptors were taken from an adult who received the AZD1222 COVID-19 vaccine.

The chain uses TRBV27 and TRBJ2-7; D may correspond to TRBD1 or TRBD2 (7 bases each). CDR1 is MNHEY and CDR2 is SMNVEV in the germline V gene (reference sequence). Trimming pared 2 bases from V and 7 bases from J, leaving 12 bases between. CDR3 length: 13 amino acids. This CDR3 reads CASSLGRGGEQYF. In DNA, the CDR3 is TGTGCCAGCAGTTTAGGCAGGGGGGGGGAGCAGTACTTC.

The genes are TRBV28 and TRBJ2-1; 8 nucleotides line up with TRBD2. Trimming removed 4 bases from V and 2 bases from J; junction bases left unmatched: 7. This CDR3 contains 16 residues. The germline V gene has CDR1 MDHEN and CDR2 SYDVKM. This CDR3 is CASSSMGLEPYNEQFF. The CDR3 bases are TGTGCCAGCAGTTCGATGGGACTAGAACCCTACAATGAGCAGTTCTTC.

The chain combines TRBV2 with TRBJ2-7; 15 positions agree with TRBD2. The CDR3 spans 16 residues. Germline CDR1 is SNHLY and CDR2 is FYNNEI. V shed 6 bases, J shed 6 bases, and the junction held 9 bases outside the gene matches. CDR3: CASRLGLAGGRLEQYF. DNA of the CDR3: TGTGCCAGCAGACTGGGACTAGCGGGGGGTCGCCTCGAGCAGTACTTC.

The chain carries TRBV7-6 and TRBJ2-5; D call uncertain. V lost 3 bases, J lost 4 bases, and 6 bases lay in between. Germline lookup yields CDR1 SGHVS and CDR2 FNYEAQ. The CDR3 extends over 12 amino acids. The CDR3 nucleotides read TGTGCCAGCAGCTTGGATCGAGAGACCCAGTACTTC. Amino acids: CASSLDRETQYF.

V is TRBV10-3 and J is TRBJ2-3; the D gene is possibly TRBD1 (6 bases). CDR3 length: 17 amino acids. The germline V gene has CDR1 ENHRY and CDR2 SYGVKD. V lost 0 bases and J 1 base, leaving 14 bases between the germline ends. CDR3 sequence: CAISESRPGAGTDTQYF. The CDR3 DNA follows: TGTGCCATCAGTGAGTCGCGACCAGGGGCCGGCACAGATACGCAGTATTTT.

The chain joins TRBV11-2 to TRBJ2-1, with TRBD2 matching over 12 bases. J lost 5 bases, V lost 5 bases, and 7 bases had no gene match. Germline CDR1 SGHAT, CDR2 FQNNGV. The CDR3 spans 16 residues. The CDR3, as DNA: TGTGCCAGCAGCGTCTGGACTAGCGGGAACCACAATGAGCAGTTCTTC. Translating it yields CASSVWTSGNHNEQFF.

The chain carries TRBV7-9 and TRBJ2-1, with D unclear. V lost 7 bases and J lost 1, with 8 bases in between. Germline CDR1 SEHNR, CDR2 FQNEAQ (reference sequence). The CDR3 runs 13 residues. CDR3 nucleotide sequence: TGTGCCAGCATTCTGTCATCCTACAATGAGCAGTTCTTC. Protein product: CASILSSYNEQFF. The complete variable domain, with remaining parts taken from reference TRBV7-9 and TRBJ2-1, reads DTGVSQNPRHKITKRGQNVTFRCDPISEHNRLYWYRQTLGQGPEFLTYFQNEAQLEKSRLLSDRFSAERPKGSFSTLEIQRTEQGDSAMYLCASILSSYNEQFFGPGTRLTVL.

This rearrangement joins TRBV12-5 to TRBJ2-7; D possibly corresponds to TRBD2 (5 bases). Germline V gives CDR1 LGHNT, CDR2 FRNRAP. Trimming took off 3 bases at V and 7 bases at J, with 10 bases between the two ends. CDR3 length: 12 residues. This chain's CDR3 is CASGFFTGEQYF. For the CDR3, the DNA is TGTGCTAGTGGTTTCTTCACGGGGGAGCAGTACTTC. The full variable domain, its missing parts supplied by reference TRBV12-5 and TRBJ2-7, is DARVTQTPRHKVTEMGQEVTMRCQPILGHNTVFWYRQTMMQGLELLAYFRNRAPLDDSGMPKDRFSAEMPDATLATLKIQPSEPRDSAVYFCASGFFTGEQYFGPGTRLTVT.

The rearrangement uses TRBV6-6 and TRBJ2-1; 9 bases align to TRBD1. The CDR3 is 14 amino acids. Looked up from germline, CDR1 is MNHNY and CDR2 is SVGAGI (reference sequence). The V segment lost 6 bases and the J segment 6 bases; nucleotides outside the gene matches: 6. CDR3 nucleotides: TGTGCCAGCAGGACCGGGACAGGGCTCAATGAGCAGTTCTTC. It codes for CASRTGTGLNEQFF.

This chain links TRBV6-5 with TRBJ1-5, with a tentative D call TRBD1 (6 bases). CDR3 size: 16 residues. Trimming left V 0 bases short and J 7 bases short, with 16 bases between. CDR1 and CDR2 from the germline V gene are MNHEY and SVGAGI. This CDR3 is CASSYSPRDTGQPQHF. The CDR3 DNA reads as TGTGCCAGCAGTTACTCACCCCGGGACACGGGGCAGCCCCAGCATTTT.

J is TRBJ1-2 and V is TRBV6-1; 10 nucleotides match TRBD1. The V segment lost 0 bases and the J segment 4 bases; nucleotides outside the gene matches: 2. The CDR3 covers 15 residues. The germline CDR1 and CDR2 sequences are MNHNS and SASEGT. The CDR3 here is CASSEAGTGAYGYTF. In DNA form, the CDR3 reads TGTGCCAGCAGTGAAGCCGGGACAGGGGCCTATGGCTACACCTTC.

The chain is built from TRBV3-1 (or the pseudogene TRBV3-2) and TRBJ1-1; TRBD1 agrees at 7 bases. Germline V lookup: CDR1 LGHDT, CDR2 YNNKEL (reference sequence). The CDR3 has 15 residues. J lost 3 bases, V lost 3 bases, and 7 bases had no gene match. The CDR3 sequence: CASSHSGQGDTEAFF. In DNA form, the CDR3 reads TGTGCCAGCAGCCACTCAGGCCAGGGGGACACTGAAGCTTTCTTT.

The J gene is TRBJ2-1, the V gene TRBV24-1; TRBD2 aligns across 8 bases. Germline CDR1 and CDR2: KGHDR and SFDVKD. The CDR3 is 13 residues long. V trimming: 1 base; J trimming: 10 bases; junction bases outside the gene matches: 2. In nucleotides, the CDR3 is TGTGCCACCAGTGATTTCGGCGGGAGGGAGCAGTTCTTC. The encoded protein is CATSDFGGREQFF.

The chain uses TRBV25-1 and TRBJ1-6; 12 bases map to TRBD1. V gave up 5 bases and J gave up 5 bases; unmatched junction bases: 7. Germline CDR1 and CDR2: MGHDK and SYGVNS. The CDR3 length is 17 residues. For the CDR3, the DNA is TGTGCCAGCAGTCGGGGGACAGGGGGCGAGGATAATTCACCCCTCCACTTT. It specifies CASSRGTGGEDNSPLHF.

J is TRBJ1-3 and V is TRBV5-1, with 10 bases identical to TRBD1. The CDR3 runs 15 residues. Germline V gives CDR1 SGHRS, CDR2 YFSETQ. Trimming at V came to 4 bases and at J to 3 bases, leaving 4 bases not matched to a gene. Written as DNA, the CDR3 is TGCGCCAGCAGCGCGACAGGGGGCTATGGAAACACCATATATTTT. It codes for CASSATGGYGNTIYF.

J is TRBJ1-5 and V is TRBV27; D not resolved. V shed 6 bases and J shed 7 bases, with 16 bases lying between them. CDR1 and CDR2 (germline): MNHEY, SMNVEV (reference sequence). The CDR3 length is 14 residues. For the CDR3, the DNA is TGTGCCAGCAGCCCCCGATCTTGGGGACAGCCCCAGCATTTT. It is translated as CASSPRSWGQPQHF.

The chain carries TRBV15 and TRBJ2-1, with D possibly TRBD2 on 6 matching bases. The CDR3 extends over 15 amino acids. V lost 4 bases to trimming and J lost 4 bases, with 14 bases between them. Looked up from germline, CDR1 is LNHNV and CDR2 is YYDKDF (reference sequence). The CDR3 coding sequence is TGTGCCACCAGCATAGGGACTCCCCTGTACAATGAGCAGTTCTTC. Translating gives CATSIGTPLYNEQFF.

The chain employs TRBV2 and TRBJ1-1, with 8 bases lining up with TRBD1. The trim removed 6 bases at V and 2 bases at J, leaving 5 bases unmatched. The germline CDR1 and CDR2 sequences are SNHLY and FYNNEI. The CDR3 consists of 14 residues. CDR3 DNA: TGTGCCAGCAGGGGGGACAGGTTCAACACTGAAGCTTTCTTT. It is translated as CASRGDRFNTEAFF.

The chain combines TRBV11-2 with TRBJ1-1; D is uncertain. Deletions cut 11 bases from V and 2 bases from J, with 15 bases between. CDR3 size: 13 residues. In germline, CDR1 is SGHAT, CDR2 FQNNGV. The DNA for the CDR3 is TGTGCCCGCTCGGCACAGCCAAACACTGAAGCTTTCTTT. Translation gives CARSAQPNTEAFF.

CDR3 coding DNA: TGTGCCAGTAGCTTCCACAGGGTTCGAACCAACTATGGCTACACCTTC. Translated, it gives CASSFHRVRTNYGYTF. This chain connects TRBV19 to TRBJ1-2; TRBD1 is a possible D gene (6 bases). The V gene lost 6 bases and the J gene lost 2 bases, with 19 bases spanning the gap. Germline values: CDR1 LNHDA, CDR2 SQIVND (reference sequence). The CDR3 contains 16 residues.

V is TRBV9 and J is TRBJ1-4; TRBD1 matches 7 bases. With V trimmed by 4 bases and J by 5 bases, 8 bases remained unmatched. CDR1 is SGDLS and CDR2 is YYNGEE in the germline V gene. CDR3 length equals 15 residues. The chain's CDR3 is CASSPRQGTNEKLFF. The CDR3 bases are TGTGCCAGCAGCCCACGACAGGGAACGAATGAAAAACTGTTTTTT. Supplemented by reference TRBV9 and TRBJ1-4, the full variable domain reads DSGVTQTPKHLITATGQRVTLRCSPRSGDLSVYWYQQSLDQGLQFLIQYYNGEERAKGNILERFSAQQFPDLHSELNLSSLELGDSALYFCASSPRQGTNEKLFFGSGTQLSVL.

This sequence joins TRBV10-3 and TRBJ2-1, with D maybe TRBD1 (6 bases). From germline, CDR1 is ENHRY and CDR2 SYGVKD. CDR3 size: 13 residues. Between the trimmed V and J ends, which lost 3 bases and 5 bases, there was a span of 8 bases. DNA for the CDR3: TGTGCCATCAGTGAACAGGGCCACAATGAGCAGTTCTTC. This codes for CAISEQGHNEQFF.

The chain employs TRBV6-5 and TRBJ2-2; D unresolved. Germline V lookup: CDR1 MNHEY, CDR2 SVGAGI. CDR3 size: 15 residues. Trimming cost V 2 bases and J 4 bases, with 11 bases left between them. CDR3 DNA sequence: TGTGCCAGCAGTTACGAGCGATGGGGCACCGGGGAGCTGTTTTTT. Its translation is CASSYERWGTGELFF.

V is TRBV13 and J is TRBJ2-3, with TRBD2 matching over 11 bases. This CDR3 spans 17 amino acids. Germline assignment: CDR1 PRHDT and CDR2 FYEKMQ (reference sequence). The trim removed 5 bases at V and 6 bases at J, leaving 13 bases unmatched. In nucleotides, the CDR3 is TGTGCCAGCAGCCCCTACTACGAGACTAGCGGGGCGGATACGCAGTATTTT. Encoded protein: CASSPYYETSGADTQYF.

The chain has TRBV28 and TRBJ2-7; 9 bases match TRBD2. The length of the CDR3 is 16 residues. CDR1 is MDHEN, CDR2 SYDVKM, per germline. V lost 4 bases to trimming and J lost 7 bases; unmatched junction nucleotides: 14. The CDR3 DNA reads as TGTGCCAGCAGTTCTTCAGCGGGGGGCCTCCGGGGAGAGCAGTACTTC. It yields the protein CASSSSAGGLRGEQYF.

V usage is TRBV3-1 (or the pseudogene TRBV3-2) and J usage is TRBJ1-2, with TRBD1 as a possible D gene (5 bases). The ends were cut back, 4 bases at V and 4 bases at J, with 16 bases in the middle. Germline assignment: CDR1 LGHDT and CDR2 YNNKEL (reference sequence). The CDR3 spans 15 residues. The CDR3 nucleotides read TGTGCCAGCAGCCCGACGGGACGGTCGAGCTATGGCTACACCTTC. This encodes CASSPTGRSSYGYTF.

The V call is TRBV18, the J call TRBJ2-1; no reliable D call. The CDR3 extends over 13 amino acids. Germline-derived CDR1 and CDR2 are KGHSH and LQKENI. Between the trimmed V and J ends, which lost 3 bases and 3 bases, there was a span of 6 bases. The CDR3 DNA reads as TGTGCCAGCTCACCTGGCCTCTACAATGAGCAGTTCTTC. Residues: CASSPGLYNEQFF.

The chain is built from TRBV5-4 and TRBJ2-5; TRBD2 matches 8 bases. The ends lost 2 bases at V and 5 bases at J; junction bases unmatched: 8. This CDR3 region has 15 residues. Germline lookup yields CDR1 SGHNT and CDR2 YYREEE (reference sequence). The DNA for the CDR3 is TGTGCCAGCAGCTTAGGCGGGGGGCTCGCGGAGACCCAGTACTTC. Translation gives CASSLGGGLAETQYF. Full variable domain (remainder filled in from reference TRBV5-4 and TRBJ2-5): ETGVTQSPTHLIKTRGQQVTLRCSSQSGHNTVSWYQQALGQGPQFIFQYYREEENGRGNFPPRFSGLQFPNYSSELNVNALELDDSALYLCASSLGGGLAETQYFGPGTRLLVL.

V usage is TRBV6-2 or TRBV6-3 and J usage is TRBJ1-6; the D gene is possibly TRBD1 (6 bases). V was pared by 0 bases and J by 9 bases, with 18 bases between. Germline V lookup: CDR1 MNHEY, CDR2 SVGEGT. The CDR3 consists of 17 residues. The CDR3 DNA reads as TGTGCCAGCAGTTACTCGAGCGTCGGGGGGCGAGGTTCACCCCTCCACTTT. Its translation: CASSYSSVGGRGSPLHF.